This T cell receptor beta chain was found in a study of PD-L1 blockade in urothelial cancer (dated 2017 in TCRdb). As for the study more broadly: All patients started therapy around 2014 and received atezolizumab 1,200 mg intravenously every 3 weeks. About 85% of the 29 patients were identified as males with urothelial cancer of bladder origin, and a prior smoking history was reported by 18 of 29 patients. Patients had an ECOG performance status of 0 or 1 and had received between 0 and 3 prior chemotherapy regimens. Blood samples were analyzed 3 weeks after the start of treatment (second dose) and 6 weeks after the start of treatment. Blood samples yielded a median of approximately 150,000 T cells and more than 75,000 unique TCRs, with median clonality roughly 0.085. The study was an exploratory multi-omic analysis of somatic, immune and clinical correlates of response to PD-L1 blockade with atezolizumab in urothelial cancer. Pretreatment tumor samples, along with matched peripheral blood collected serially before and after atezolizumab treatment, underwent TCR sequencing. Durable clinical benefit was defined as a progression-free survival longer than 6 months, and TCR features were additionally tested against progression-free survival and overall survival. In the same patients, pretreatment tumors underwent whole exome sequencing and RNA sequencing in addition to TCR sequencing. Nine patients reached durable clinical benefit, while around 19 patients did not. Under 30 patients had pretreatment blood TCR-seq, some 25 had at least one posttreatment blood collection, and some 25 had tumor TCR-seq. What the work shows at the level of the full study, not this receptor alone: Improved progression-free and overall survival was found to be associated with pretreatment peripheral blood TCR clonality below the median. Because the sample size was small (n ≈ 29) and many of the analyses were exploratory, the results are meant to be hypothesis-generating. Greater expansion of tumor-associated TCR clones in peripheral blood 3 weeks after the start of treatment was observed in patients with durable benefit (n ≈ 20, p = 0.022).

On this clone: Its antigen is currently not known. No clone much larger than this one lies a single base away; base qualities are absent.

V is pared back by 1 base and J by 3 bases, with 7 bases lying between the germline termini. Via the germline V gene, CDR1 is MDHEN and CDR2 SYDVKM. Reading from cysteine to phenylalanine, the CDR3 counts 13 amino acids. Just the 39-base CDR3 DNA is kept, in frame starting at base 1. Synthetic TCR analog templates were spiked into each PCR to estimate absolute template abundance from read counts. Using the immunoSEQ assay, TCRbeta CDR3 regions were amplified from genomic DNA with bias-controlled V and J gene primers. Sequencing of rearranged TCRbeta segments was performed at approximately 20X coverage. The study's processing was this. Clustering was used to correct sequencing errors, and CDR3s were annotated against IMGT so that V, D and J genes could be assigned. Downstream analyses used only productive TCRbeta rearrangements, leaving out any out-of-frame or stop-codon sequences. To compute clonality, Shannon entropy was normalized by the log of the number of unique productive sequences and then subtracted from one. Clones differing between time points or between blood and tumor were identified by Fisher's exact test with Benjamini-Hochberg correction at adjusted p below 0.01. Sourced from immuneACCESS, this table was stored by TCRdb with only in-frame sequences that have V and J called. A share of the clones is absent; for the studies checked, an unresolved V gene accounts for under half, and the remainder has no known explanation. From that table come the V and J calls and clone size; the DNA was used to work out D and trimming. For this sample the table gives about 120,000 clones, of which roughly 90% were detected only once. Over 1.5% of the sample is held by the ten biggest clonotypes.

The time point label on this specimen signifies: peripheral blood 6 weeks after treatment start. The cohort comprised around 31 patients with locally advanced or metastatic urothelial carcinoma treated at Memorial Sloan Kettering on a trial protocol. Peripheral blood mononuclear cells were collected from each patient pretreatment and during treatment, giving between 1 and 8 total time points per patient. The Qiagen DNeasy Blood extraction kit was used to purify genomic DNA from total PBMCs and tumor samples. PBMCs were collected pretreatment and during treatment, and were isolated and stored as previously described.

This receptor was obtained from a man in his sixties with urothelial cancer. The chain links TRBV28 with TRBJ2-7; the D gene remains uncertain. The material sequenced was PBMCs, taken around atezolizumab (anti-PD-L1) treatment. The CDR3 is CASSLSPSYEQYF. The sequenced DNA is TGTGCCAGCAGTTTATCTCCCAGCTACGAGCAGTACTTC. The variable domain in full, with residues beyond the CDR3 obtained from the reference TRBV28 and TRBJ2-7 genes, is DVKVTQSSRYLVKRTGEKVFLECVQDMDHENMFWYRQDPGLGLRLIYFSYDVKMKEKGDIPEGYSVSREKKERFSLILESASTNQTSMYLCASSLSPSYEQYFGPGTRLTVT.